Listed below are T cell receptor beta chains from one sample, sequenced in a study of T-cell reconstitution after alpha-beta-depleted transplantation in children. From the PCR reads, TCRdb called clonotypes with MiXCR, one entry per CDR3 protein. In the table there are 500,000 to 600,000 distinct CDR3 sequences, approximately 29% of which are singletons. The specimen comprised PBMCs from the stem cell graft donor, sampled from the stem cell graft. These receptors all come from a human donor who donated a stem cell graft to a child with aplastic anemia. Each CDR3 is given with its conserved first and last residue. D genes are given only for firm matches. The listing skips clone size in some rows; elsewhere it reads once, few, many or a size class.

j_call: TRBJ2-5; v_call: TRBV6-2/TRBV6-3; d_call: TRBD1; clone_size: .; cdr3_aa: CASSDHRGWETQYF; cdr3_nt: TGTGCCAGCAGCGATCACAGGGGCTGGGAGACCCAGTACTTC
j_call: TRBJ2-5; v_call: TRBV6-2/TRBV6-3; d_call: .; clone_size: few; cdr3_aa: CASRQNYSGAPYQETQYF; cdr3_nt: TGTGCCAGCAGGCAAAACTATTCAGGGGCTCCTTACCAAGAGACCCAGTACTTC
j_call: TRBJ2-7; v_call: TRBV7-9; d_call: TRBD2; clone_size: .; cdr3_aa: CASSLASKGLAGSEQYF; cdr3_nt: TGTGCCAGCAGCTTAGCGTCGAAGGGACTAGCGGGGTCTGAGCAGTACTTC
j_call: TRBJ1-2; v_call: TRBV2; d_call: .; clone_size: .; cdr3_aa: CASSDGVYGYTF; cdr3_nt: TGTGCCAGCAGTGACGGGGTATATGGCTACACCTTC
j_call: TRBJ2-2; v_call: TRBV7-2; d_call: .; clone_size: .; cdr3_aa: CASCGEITSGELFF; cdr3_nt: TGTGCCAGCTGCGGGGAGATAACAAGCGGGGAGCTGTTTTTT
j_call: TRBJ1-4; v_call: TRBV10-3; d_call: TRBD1; clone_size: few; cdr3_aa: CATHDRGKEEKLFF; cdr3_nt: TGTGCCACCCATGACAGGGGCAAGGAGGAAAAACTGTTTTTT
j_call: TRBJ2-1; v_call: TRBV28; d_call: .; clone_size: .; cdr3_aa: CASSLFLSYNEQFF; cdr3_nt: TGTGCCAGCAGTTTATTCCTCTCCTACAATGAGCAGTTCTTC
j_call: TRBJ2-4; v_call: TRBV5-1; d_call: .; clone_size: few; cdr3_aa: CASSLGQPGIQYF; cdr3_nt: TGCGCCAGCAGCTTGGGGCAGCCCGGGATCCAGTACTTC
j_call: TRBJ2-3; v_call: TRBV4-3; d_call: .; clone_size: .; cdr3_aa: CASSQDTADSSSTDTQYF; cdr3_nt: TGCGCCAGCAGCCAAGATACGGCCGACTCCTCTAGCACAGATACGCAGTATTTT
j_call: TRBJ1-1; v_call: TRBV18; d_call: TRBD1; clone_size: .; cdr3_aa: CASSPGQGRSRTEAFF; cdr3_nt: TGTGCCAGCTCACCGGGACAGGGACGTTCTAGGACTGAAGCTTTCTTT
j_call: TRBJ1-2; v_call: TRBV12-3/TRBV12-4; d_call: .; clone_size: few; cdr3_aa: CASRQDGRWGYGYTF; cdr3_nt: TGTGCCAGCAGACAGGATGGTCGATGGGGCTATGGCTACACCTTC
j_call: TRBJ2-3; v_call: TRBV7-6; d_call: .; clone_size: once; cdr3_aa: CASSLSTGVDTQYF; cdr3_nt: TGTGCCAGCAGCTTATCGACGGGCGTGGATACGCAGTATTTT
j_call: TRBJ2-5; v_call: TRBV15; d_call: .; clone_size: .; cdr3_aa: CATSRDRVGVETQYF; cdr3_nt: TGTGCCACCAGCAGAGATCGAGTGGGCGTCGAGACCCAGTACTTC
j_call: TRBJ1-3; v_call: TRBV18; d_call: .; clone_size: .; cdr3_aa: CASSQGQVGNTIYF; cdr3_nt: TGTGCCAGCTCACAGGGCCAGGTCGGAAACACCATATATTTT
j_call: TRBJ1-2; v_call: TRBV20-1; d_call: .; clone_size: few; cdr3_aa: CSAPDLAYGYTF; cdr3_nt: TGCAGTGCTCCCGACTTGGCCTATGGCTACACCTTC
j_call: TRBJ1-1; v_call: TRBV5-1; d_call: .; clone_size: .; cdr3_aa: CASSDGRPAAFF; cdr3_nt: TGCGCCAGCAGCGACGGACGGCCTGCAGCTTTCTTT
j_call: TRBJ2-3; v_call: TRBV12-3/TRBV12-4; d_call: .; clone_size: .; cdr3_aa: CASSTGLLAGDTQYF; cdr3_nt: TGTGCCAGCAGCACTGGTTTGCTAGCCGGAGATACGCAGTATTTT
j_call: TRBJ2-2; v_call: TRBV7-6; d_call: .; clone_size: .; cdr3_aa: CASSLVTTNTGELFF; cdr3_nt: TGTGCCAGCAGCTTAGTCACCACGAACACCGGGGAGCTGTTTTTT
j_call: TRBJ1-2; v_call: TRBV12-3/TRBV12-4; d_call: .; clone_size: few; cdr3_aa: CASSLQGFTENAF; cdr3_nt: TGTGCCAGCAGCTTACAGGGTTTCACCGAGAACGCCTTC
j_call: TRBJ1-2; v_call: TRBV15; d_call: TRBD1; clone_size: .; cdr3_aa: CATTSDRDSGEYGYTF; cdr3_nt: TGTGCCACCACTTCGGACCGGGACAGTGGGGAATATGGCTACACCTTC
j_call: TRBJ2-4; v_call: TRBV29-1; d_call: .; clone_size: few; cdr3_aa: CSVGRGNIQYF; cdr3_nt: TGCAGCGTTGGAAGGGGCAACATTCAGTACTTC
j_call: TRBJ2-1; v_call: TRBV11-2; d_call: TRBD2; clone_size: few; cdr3_aa: CASSPAGTSGLFYNEQFF; cdr3_nt: TGTGCCAGCAGCCCAGCCGGGACTAGCGGCTTATTTTACAATGAGCAGTTCTTC
j_call: TRBJ2-3; v_call: TRBV29-1; d_call: TRBD1; clone_size: few; cdr3_aa: CSVGGGQGGDTQYF; cdr3_nt: TGCAGCGTTGGGGGAGGACAGGGAGGAGATACGCAGTATTTT
j_call: TRBJ2-7; v_call: TRBV18; d_call: .; clone_size: .; cdr3_aa: CASSHSTVSSYEQYF; cdr3_nt: TGTGCCAGCTCACACTCGACAGTCAGCTCCTACGAGCAGTACTTC
j_call: TRBJ1-3; v_call: TRBV4-2; d_call: .; clone_size: once; cdr3_aa: CASSLLMGHSLTGNTIYF; cdr3_nt: TGTGCCAGCAGCCTTCTTATGGGACACAGCTTAACTGGAAACACCATATATTTT
j_call: TRBJ2-1; v_call: TRBV4-3; d_call: TRBD2; clone_size: .; cdr3_aa: CASSQVRDYYNEQFF; cdr3_nt: TGCGCCAGCAGCCAAGTAAGGGACTATTACAATGAGCAGTTCTTC
j_call: TRBJ1-1; v_call: TRBV29-1; d_call: .; clone_size: few; cdr3_aa: CSVDARGNTEAFF; cdr3_nt: TGCAGCGTTGACGCCAGGGGGAACACTGAAGCTTTCTTT